This T cell receptor (beta chain) emerged from a study of identical twins (TCRdb year 2016). For the wider study: The study deep-sequenced TCR alpha and beta repertoires from monozygotic twins, unrelated adults of various ages and cord blood to test whether fetal clonotypes persist. To rule out contamination, the twin experiments were replicated at different times with different library preparation protocols.

The paper as a whole reports these results and caveats: Because the same donors could not be followed over many years, the conclusions relied on cross-sectional statistical analysis. Out-of-frame TCR alpha sharing in monozygotic twins was systematically underestimated by recombination models, whereas sharing between unrelated individuals was in agreement with the recombination models. A weaker excess of twin sharing was found in beta out-of-frame sequences because the signal-to-noise ratio was lowered by fewer shared sequences. Fewer insertions were carried by abundant cord blood beta clonotypes, a similar but weaker trend appeared in young adult naive repertoires, and no such trend appeared in memory repertoires. Out-of-frame TCR alpha sequences shared between twins showed an excess of low generation-probability sequences compared with coincidental sharing between unrelated individuals. Zero-insertion analyses could be partly confounded by invariant T cells such as MAIT and iNKT, though diverse VJ usage argued against such confounding for most clonotypes.

Every donor in the study was a healthy Caucasian. Three pairs of female monozygotic twins, all aged roughly 18 to 29 years, made up the twin cohort. RNA for TCR libraries was isolated from peripheral blood mononuclear cells. Library preparation used 5' RACE. Sequencing took place on an Illumina HiSeq 2000. A universal primer binding site was introduced by template switching, and a unique molecular identifier was present in the final cDNA, enabling accurate counting of TCR cDNA molecules. Specific primers in the conserved constant-segment region were used to synthesize first-strand cDNA for the TCR alpha and beta chains. To control for contamination, every cDNA library carried two barcodes: a SMART-Mk sample barcode plus Illumina barcodes. TruSeq adapter sequences along with Illumina sample barcodes were introduced in two successive PCR steps. The Illumina HiSeq platform was used with custom primers to sequence TCR alpha and beta cDNA libraries. The study's processing was this. Unique molecular identifiers were extracted from raw reads with MiGEC, and CDR3 positions were determined with MiXCR. For each individual, recombination models were inferred using an EM algorithm with the repgenHMM and IGoR tools. Shared clonotypes were analyzed with the tcR package in R, and sharing was normalized by the product of cloneset sizes. To study raw recombination without the effects of thymic and clonal selection, out-of-frame nonproductive sequences were analyzed. TCRdb reworked the public reads: Q25 trimming with fastp, MiXCR clone assembly, productive beta chains retained. Entries that share a CDR3 protein sequence are merged under the most common genes and DNA. The V and J calls and clone size come from TCRdb's table, not from the authors' own analysis. Recorded for this sample are approximately 590,000 distinct CDR3 sequences; just under 10% of them occurred a single time. The ten largest clones add up to roughly 3.2% of the sample.

This clonotype was counted at least ten times. Its target antigen remains unknown. Base qualities are not provided; no much larger clone lies one nucleotide away. These data were also filed under a second study, of yellow fever vaccine responses in identical twins. The second study also describes: According to the authors, in identical twins the way T cells responded to vaccination appeared partly convergent and partly personalized. The study precisely tracked vaccine-responding T cell clones in identical twins.

Sequencing input: PBMCs. This TCR came from a woman younger than 30 in good health.

CDR3 reads: CASSSSDRLYEQYF. The base sequence is TGTGCCAGCAGTTCCTCCGACAGGCTATACGAGCAGTACTTC. The rearranged chain carries TRBV12-3 or TRBV12-4 and TRBJ2-7; 6 matching bases give a weak D call of TRBD1. V and J lose 4 bases and 4 bases, and a span of 14 bases separates them. Spanning cysteine to phenylalanine, the CDR3 consists of 14 amino acids. Of all the DNA, just the CDR3 is kept, 42 bases in frame from base 1.